The 31 T cell receptor beta chains presented below share a single source sample, sequenced in a study of T cell changes during pregnancy in multiple sclerosis. Measured with immunoSEQ multiplex PCR; TCRdb has only the in-frame clones, and not every one. Among roughly 70,000 clones, almost 95% were seen once, and the ten largest hold approximately 2.1%. The sequenced sample was peripheral blood, obtained before pregnancy. The receptors were gathered from a female donor with multiple sclerosis, enrolled in a pregnancy study.

V and J are TRBV7-2 and TRBJ2-6; D not resolved. The CDR3 is 17 residues long. Trimming left V 1 base short and J 0 bases short, with 10 bases between. The germline V gene has CDR1 SGHTA and CDR2 FQGNSA. The CDR3 protein is CASSLGRPSSGANVLTF. The CDR3 nucleotides are TGTGCCAGCAGCTTAGGGCGGCCGAGCTCTGGGGCCAACGTCCTGACTTTC.

This clone showed up just a few times. The chain uses TRBV11-2 and TRBJ2-7, with 9 bases that match TRBD1. J was trimmed by 2 bases and V by 5 bases; bases with no gene match: 7. CDR1 and CDR2 (germline): SGHAT, FQNNGV. The CDR3 is 15 amino acids. The CDR3 loop is CASSANRGRAYEQYF. The CDR3 DNA reads TGTGCCAGCAGCGCAAACAGGGGGCGCGCCTACGAGCAGTACTTC.

For the CDR3, the DNA is TGTGCCAGCTCCCCCCTAGCGAAGAAAGAGCAGTACTTC. This sequence encodes CASSPLAKKEQYF. The gene calls are TRBV27 and TRBJ2-7, with D possibly matching TRBD2 (6 bases). Germline V gene data show CDR1 as MNHEY and CDR2 as SMNVEV (reference sequence). This CDR3 region has 13 residues. The germline V and J ends were trimmed by 8 bases and 7 bases, with 18 bases remaining between them.

This clone showed up just a few times. The chain recombines TRBV7-2 with TRBJ1-5; perhaps TRBD1 as D (6 bases). This CDR3 is 16 amino acids long. CDR1 is SGHTA, CDR2 FQGNSA, per germline. Trimming left V 5 bases short and J 7 bases short, with 21 bases between. CDR3 region: CASSPGAFRVDQPQHF. CDR3 nucleotide sequence: TGTGCCAGCAGCCCAGGGGCGTTCCGGGTGGACCAGCCCCAGCATTTT.

In this sample, this clone turned up once. This chain connects TRBV7-2 to TRBJ2-1; TRBD2 matches 10 bases. V lost 5 bases, J lost 1 base, and 8 bases stayed unmatched. Germline CDR1 SGHTA, CDR2 FQGNSA. The CDR3 runs to 17 residues. The CDR3 nucleotides are TGTGCCAGCAGCCTCTCGACTAGCGGGCGTTCCTACAATGAGCAGTTCTTC. It translates to CASSLSTSGRSYNEQFF.

The J gene is TRBJ1-2, the V gene TRBV12-5; tentatively, D is TRBD1 (5 bases). Looked up from germline, CDR1 is LGHNT and CDR2 is FRNRAP. The CDR3 length is 13 residues. With 1 base removed from V and 8 bases from J, the gap between germline ends came to 11 bases. The CDR3 spells CASGLGGREGYTF. Written as DNA, the CDR3 is TGTGCTAGTGGTTTGGGGGGCAGGGAAGGCTACACCTTC. Using reference TRBV12-5 and TRBJ1-2 for the parts outside the CDR3, the full variable domain is DARVTQTPRHKVTEMGQEVTMRCQPILGHNTVFWYRQTMMQGLELLAYFRNRAPLDDSGMPKDRFSAEMPDATLATLKIQPSEPRDSAVYFCASGLGGREGYTFGSGTRLTVV.

CDR3 coding DNA: TGCGCCAGCAGCCGGGCAGGGGGACAGACCCTTACTGAAGCTTTCTTT. This codes for CASSRAGGQTLTEAFF. The chain uses TRBV5-1 and TRBJ1-1; 7 bases line up with TRBD1. This CDR3 comprises 16 residues. Germline V gene data show CDR1 as SGHRS and CDR2 as YFSETQ. V shed 4 bases, J shed 5 bases, and the junction held 14 bases outside the gene matches.

This rearrangement joins TRBV7-2 to TRBJ1-1, with D unclear. V lost 1 base to trimming and J lost 4 bases, with 19 bases between them. This CDR3 has 17 residues. The V gene's germline CDR1 is SGHTA and CDR2 FQGNSA. CDR3 sequence: CASSLGKSGRRITEAFF. The CDR3 DNA sequence: TGTGCCAGCAGCTTAGGAAAATCAGGCAGGAGGATCACTGAAGCTTTCTTT. Full variable domain (outside the CDR3, taken from reference TRBV7-2 and TRBJ1-1): GAGVSQSPSNKVTEKGKDVELRCDPISGHTALYWYRQSLGQGLEFLIYFQGNSAPDKSGLPSDRFSAERTGGSVSTLTIQRTQQEDSAVYLCASSLGKSGRRITEAFFGQGTRLTVV.

The rearrangement links TRBV27 to TRBJ1-1; D unresolved. Trimming removed 6 bases from V and 0 bases from J, with 11 bases in between. The CDR3 runs to 14 residues. Per the germline V gene, CDR1 is MNHEY and CDR2 is SMNVEV (reference sequence). CDR3 residues: CASRLFNMNTEAFF. DNA of the CDR3: TGTGCCAGCAGGCTTTTCAACATGAACACTGAAGCTTTCTTT.

The V and J genes are TRBV6-5 and TRBJ2-1; possibly TRBD1 for D (7 bases). CDR1 and CDR2 from the germline V gene are MNHEY and SVGAGI. V lost 6 bases, J lost 10 bases, and 19 bases lay in between. The CDR3 runs 14 residues. CDR3 residues: CASRVQGVAGEQFF. In nucleotides, the CDR3 is TGTGCCAGCAGGGTTCAGGGGGTCGCGGGGGAGCAGTTCTTC.

This chain uses TRBV5-4 with TRBJ2-2; 8 bases align to TRBD2. CDR3 length equals 18 residues. Germline CDR1 reads SGHNT; CDR2 reads YYREEE (reference sequence). Trimming took 0 bases from V and 3 from J; bases not matched to a gene: 10. For the CDR3, the DNA is TGTGCCAGCAGCTTGGATCCAGCGGGAGATCCCGACACCGGGGAGCTGTTTTTT. This sequence encodes CASSLDPAGDPDTGELFF. Full variable domain (outside the CDR3, taken from reference TRBV5-4 and TRBJ2-2): ETGVTQSPTHLIKTRGQQVTLRCSSQSGHNTVSWYQQALGQGPQFIFQYYREEENGRGNFPPRFSGLQFPNYSSELNVNALELDDSALYLCASSLDPAGDPDTGELFFGEGSRLTVL.

The rearrangement links TRBV19 to TRBJ1-2, with 8 bases matching TRBD1. CDR3 length: 13 residues. The germline V gene encodes CDR1 LNHDA and CDR2 SQIVND (reference sequence). Losses at the gene ends were 3 bases for V and 8 bases for J; bases not matched to a gene: 5. CDR3 DNA: TGTGCCAGTAGTATGACAGGGGATGGAGGCTACACCTTC. Protein: CASSMTGDGGYTF.

This chain connects TRBV29-1 to TRBJ2-5; D is possibly TRBD2 (6 bases). Germline V gene sequence: CDR1 SQVTM, CDR2 ANQGSEA. This CDR3 is 15 amino acids long. Trimming cost V 4 bases and J 1 base, with 16 bases left between them. In nucleotides, the CDR3 is TGCAGCGTTGGGGGGGACGGAGCGACCCAAGAGACCCAGTACTTC. Its protein is CSVGGDGATQETQYF. The variable domain in full, with the rest retrieved from reference TRBV29-1 and TRBJ2-5, is SAVISQKPSRDICQRGTSLTIQCQVDSQVTMMFWYRQQPGQSLTLIATANQGSEATYESGFVIDKFPISRPNLTFSTLTVSNMSPEDSSIYLCSVGGDGATQETQYFGPGTRLLVL.

J is TRBJ2-7 and V is TRBV5-5; 7 nucleotides match TRBD2. Germline values: CDR1 SGHKS, CDR2 YYEKEE (reference sequence). Losses at the gene ends were 0 bases for V and 3 bases for J; bases not matched to a gene: 6. CDR3 length equals 15 residues. CDR3 sequence: CASSLEAGRIYEQYF. The CDR3 bases are TGTGCCAGCAGCTTGGAAGCGGGACGTATCTACGAGCAGTACTTC.

The chain joins TRBV25-1 to TRBJ2-3; 9 bases match TRBD1. Germline V CDR1 and CDR2: MGHDK, SYGVNS. V shed 1 base and J 4 bases; nucleotides not matched to a gene: 6. This CDR3 region has 16 residues. CDR3 sequence (DNA): TGTGCCAGCAGTGAATTGGGACAGGGATTTTCAGATACGCAGTATTTT. This encodes CASSELGQGFSDTQYF. The complete variable domain, with remaining parts taken from reference TRBV25-1 and TRBJ2-3, reads EADIYQTPRYLVIGTGKKITLECSQTMGHDKMYWYQQDPGMELHLIHYSYGVNSTEKGDLSSESTVSRIRTEHFPLTLESARPSHTSQYLCASSELGQGFSDTQYFGPGTRLTVL.

V and J are TRBV10-3 and TRBJ2-7; 11 positions match TRBD2. This CDR3 has 14 amino acids. V trimming: 6 bases; J trimming: 6 bases; junction bases outside the gene matches: 7. From germline, CDR1 is ENHRY and CDR2 SYGVKD. The CDR3 coding sequence is TGTGCCATCAGGGGCGCTAGCGGGAGGCCCGAGCAGTACTTC. It specifies CAIRGASGRPEQYF.

The rearrangement joins TRBV23-1 to TRBJ2-7, with a possible D match to TRBD1 (6 bases). TRBV23-1 qualifies as an ORF whose function is uncertain. The CDR3 sequence is 21 residues long. Trimming cost V 0 bases and J 4 bases, with 31 bases left between them. CDR3 sequence: CASSQSQGYNYHNPNLYEQYF. DNA for the CDR3: TGCGCCAGCAGTCAATCACAGGGCTATAACTACCATAATCCTAACTTATACGAGCAGTACTTC.

The CDR3 reads CASSLEFGGRKETQYF. CDR3 nucleotide sequence: TGCGCCAGCAGCTTGGAGTTCGGTGGGAGAAAAGAGACCCAGTACTTC. This chain uses TRBV5-1 with TRBJ2-5; D is possibly TRBD2 (5 bases). Trimming removed 0 bases from V and 3 bases from J, with 15 bases in between. Looked up from germline, CDR1 is SGHRS and CDR2 is YFSETQ. The CDR3 loop spans 16 amino acids.

The chain is built from TRBV21-1 and TRBJ2-3; the table names TRBD1, a call not compared with the DNA. TRBV21-1 is recorded as a pseudogene. The CDR3 is 16 residues long. In nucleotides, the CDR3 is TGTGCCAGCAGGGGTAGGGACAGGGGACGTGTGAATACGCAGTATTTT. Its protein is CASRGRDRGRVNTQYF.

This chain uses TRBV19 with TRBJ2-1; D unclear. Trimming removed 7 bases from V and 1 base from J, with 11 bases in between. CDR3 length: 14 amino acids. Germline V CDR1 and CDR2: LNHDA, SQIVND (reference sequence). The CDR3 spells CASKGRLSYNEQFF. In DNA, the CDR3 is TGTGCCAGTAAAGGCAGGCTATCCTACAATGAGCAGTTCTTC.

This chain joins TRBV18 and TRBJ2-1; TRBD2 matches at 11 bases. CDR3 length: 16 amino acids. The V and J ends lost 5 bases and 8 bases, in that order; junction bases with no gene match: 11. Germline V gene data show CDR1 as KGHSH and CDR2 as LQKENI. The CDR3 region is CASSSLAGGTRDEQFF. The CDR3 DNA reads TGTGCCAGCTCATCATTAGCGGGAGGGACTAGGGATGAGCAGTTCTTC.

The genes are TRBV27 and TRBJ2-5, with 13 bases identical to TRBD2. Looked up from germline, CDR1 is MNHEY and CDR2 is SMNVEV (reference sequence). Losses at the gene ends were 5 bases for V and 5 bases for J; bases not matched to a gene: 8. This CDR3 comprises 16 residues. DNA for the CDR3: TGTGCCAGCAGTCTCGTTCCGGGACTAGCGGGGGAGACCCAGTACTTC. It translates to CASSLVPGLAGETQYF.

The J gene is TRBJ2-4, the V gene TRBV5-6; a possible D gene is TRBD1 (6 bases). CDR3 length: 16 residues. The ends were cut back, 4 bases at V and 0 bases at J, with 14 bases in the middle. Looked up from germline, CDR1 is SGHDT and CDR2 is YYEEEE. In DNA form, the CDR3 reads TGTGCCAGCAGCCTTGGGACACCACGAGCCAAAAACATTCAGTACTTC. This translates into CASSLGTPRAKNIQYF.

The chain combines TRBV7-3 with TRBJ2-1; the match to TRBD2 covers 15 bases. CDR3 size: 16 residues. Trimming at V came to 1 base and at J to 9 bases, leaving 4 bases not matched to a gene. Germline V gene lookup returns CDR1 SGHTA and CDR2 FQGTGA. The CDR3 DNA reads as TGTGCCAGCAGCTTAAGGACTAGCGGGAGGGCCGGTGAGCAGTTCTTC. This codes for CASSLRTSGRAGEQFF.

The chain combines TRBV7-9 with TRBJ2-1; the D gene is possibly TRBD2 (6 bases). This CDR3 region has 15 residues. In germline, CDR1 is SEHNR, CDR2 FQNEAQ (reference sequence). V was cut by 4 bases and J by 0 bases, with 10 bases left in between. The CDR3 spells CASSSIGGSYNEQFF. The CDR3 DNA reads as TGTGCCAGCAGCTCGATCGGGGGCTCCTACAATGAGCAGTTCTTC.

This rearrangement joins TRBV4-3 to TRBJ2-1, with D perhaps matching TRBD1 (5 bases). Germline CDR1 and CDR2: LGHNA and YSLEER. V was pared by 5 bases and J by 4 bases, with 21 bases between. This CDR3 comprises 17 residues. The CDR3 DNA is TGCGCCAGCAGCGACGCTGGGGCAAGAGCCTTGTACAATGAGCAGTTCTTC. As protein: CASSDAGARALYNEQFF.

The chain is built from TRBV6-1 and TRBJ1-2; D is undetermined. The V end was cut by 4 bases, the J end by 6 bases, with 15 bases between. The CDR3 consists of 14 residues. The germline gives CDR1 MNHNS, CDR2 SASEGT. CDR3 sequence (DNA): TGTGCCAGCAGTGGGTCGACGGGGTTAAATGGCTACACCTTC. As protein: CASSGSTGLNGYTF.

The chain links TRBV5-6 to TRBJ2-1; D gene unclear. V was cut by 0 bases and J by 6 bases, with 7 bases left in between. CDR1 and CDR2 (germline): SGHDT, YYEEEE. CDR3 length: 13 amino acids. The CDR3 bases are TGTGCCAGCAGCTTGGGGCACCCCAATGAGCAGTTCTTC. It specifies CASSLGHPNEQFF.

V is TRBV7-6 and J is TRBJ2-2, with 8 bases matching TRBD1. J gave up 3 bases and V 1 base, and 16 bases lay outside the gene matches. The germline V gene has CDR1 SGHVS and CDR2 FNYEAQ. This CDR3 is 20 amino acids long. The chain's CDR3 is CASSLEGPGTGLRDTGELFF. The CDR3 nucleotides read TGTGCCAGCAGCTTAGAAGGGCCCGGGACAGGATTAAGGGACACCGGGGAGCTGTTTTTT.

This chain uses TRBV5-1 with TRBJ2-2, with 8 nucleotides matching TRBD1. J gave up 2 bases and V 0 bases, and 3 bases lay outside the gene matches. Germline values: CDR1 SGHRS, CDR2 YFSETQ. The CDR3 contains 16 residues. The CDR3 protein is CASSLGGQGNTGELFF. The CDR3 nucleotides read TGCGCCAGCAGCTTGGGCGGACAGGGTAACACCGGGGAGCTGTTTTTT.

The genes are TRBV9 and TRBJ2-7; 10 bases align to TRBD2. CDR1 and CDR2 (germline): SGDLS, YYNGEE. V was clipped by 4 bases and J by 5 bases; unmatched bases: 9. The CDR3 sequence is 15 residues long. The CDR3 DNA sequence: TGTGCCAGCAGCCCTCGACTAGCGGGCGGGGACGAGCAGTACTTC. Its protein is CASSPRLAGGDEQYF.